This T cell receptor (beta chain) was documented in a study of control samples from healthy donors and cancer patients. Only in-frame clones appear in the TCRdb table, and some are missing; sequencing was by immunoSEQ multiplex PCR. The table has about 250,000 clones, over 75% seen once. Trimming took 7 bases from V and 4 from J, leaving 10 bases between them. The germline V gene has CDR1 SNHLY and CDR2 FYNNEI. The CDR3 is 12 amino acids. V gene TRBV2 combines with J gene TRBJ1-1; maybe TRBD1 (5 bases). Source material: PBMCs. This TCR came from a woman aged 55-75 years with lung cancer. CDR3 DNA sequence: TGTGCCAGCACTGGACAACTCACTGAAGCTTTCTTT. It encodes CASTGQLTEAFF.